One and the same sample provided the 8 T cell receptor beta chains below, sequenced in a study of graft-versus-host responses after intestinal transplantation. Data came from immunoSEQ multiplex PCR; TCRdb stores just in-frame clones and leaves some out. The repertoire holds about 100,000 clones, with roughly 87% as singletons. These receptors lack a known antigen. This material consisted of unstimulated CD4+ T cells sorted from spleen or lymph node cells, taken before transplant. Source of these receptors: a human donor who was the organ donor for an intestinal transplant.

The V call is TRBV29-1, the J call TRBJ2-1; possibly TRBD2 for D (5 bases). The CDR3 runs to 13 residues. The germline CDR1 and CDR2 sequences are SQVTM and ANQGSEA. Deletions cut 2 bases from V and 7 bases from J, with 12 bases between. CDR3 protein: CSVESPPGNEQFF. The CDR3 coding sequence is TGCAGCGTTGAAAGCCCACCGGGGAATGAGCAGTTCTTC.

For this clone: Other DNA sequences from this sample encode an identical CDR3 as well. V usage is TRBV7-9 and J usage is TRBJ2-1; possible D gene TRBD1, 6 bases. The CDR3 is 13 residues long. V was pared by 7 bases and J by 5 bases, with 12 bases between. Germline V gene lookup returns CDR1 SEHNR and CDR2 FQNEAQ (reference sequence). CDR3 nucleotide sequence: TGTGCCAGCACCCGGGACACAGACAATGAGCAGTTCTTC. It codes for CASTRDTDNEQFF.

This clone has just one count. V and J are TRBV7-2 and TRBJ2-1; 9 bases line up with TRBD2. In germline, CDR1 is SGHTA, CDR2 FQGNSA. The CDR3 is made up of 15 amino acids. The trim removed 5 bases at V and 3 bases at J, leaving 5 bases unmatched. CDR3 region: CASSPTSGDYNEQFF. Here the CDR3 DNA reads TGTGCCAGCAGCCCGACTAGCGGTGACTACAATGAGCAGTTCTTC. The whole variable domain, remainder taken from reference TRBV7-2 and TRBJ2-1, is GAGVSQSPSNKVTEKGKDVELRCDPISGHTALYWYRQSLGQGLEFLIYFQGNSAPDKSGLPSDRFSAERTGGSVSTLTIQRTQQEDSAVYLCASSPTSGDYNEQFFGPGTRLTVL.

This clone was recorded only once. The gene calls are TRBV6-1 and TRBJ2-4; 9 bases line up with TRBD1. Germline V lookup: CDR1 MNHNS, CDR2 SASEGT. After removal of 4 bases from V and 1 base from J, the junction contained 2 bases not matched to a gene. The CDR3 has 15 residues. The CDR3 protein is CASSGDRAAKNIQYF. The CDR3, as DNA: TGTGCCAGCAGTGGGGACAGGGCGGCCAAAAACATTCAGTACTTC.

A single count supports this clone. The chain links TRBV7-3 to TRBJ2-1; TRBD2 agrees at 14 bases. CDR3 length equals 17 residues. V trimming: 5 bases; J trimming: 3 bases; junction bases outside the gene matches: 6. Germline V gene lookup returns CDR1 SGHTA and CDR2 FQGTGA. CDR3 DNA sequence: TGTGCCAGCAGCCAGCGACTAGCGGGAGGGGGCTACAATGAGCAGTTCTTC. Residues: CASSQRLAGGGYNEQFF.

The genes are TRBV7-9 and TRBJ2-7; a weak D match, TRBD2 (5 bases). CDR1 is SEHNR and CDR2 is FQNEAQ in the germline V gene (reference sequence). The CDR3 covers 15 residues. V lost 1 base, J lost 1 base, and 11 bases lay in between. This CDR3 reads CASSLGGSVSYEQYF. Written as DNA, the CDR3 is TGTGCCAGCAGCTTAGGCGGTAGCGTATCCTACGAGCAGTACTTC.

Only one count was recorded for this clone. The rearrangement links TRBV2 to TRBJ1-6, with a possible D match to TRBD1 (5 bases). Trimming cost V 10 bases and J 8 bases, with 18 bases left between them. Germline V lookup: CDR1 SNHLY, CDR2 FYNNEI. This CDR3 is 14 amino acids long. CDR3 bases: TGTGCCATACGAACCGGGACCGAAGATTCACCCCTCCACTTT. Encoded protein: CAIRTGTEDSPLHF.

The rearrangement uses TRBV6-1 and TRBJ1-4; possible D gene TRBD1, 6 bases. With 2 bases removed from V and 6 bases from J, the gap between germline ends came to 10 bases. This CDR3 is 14 amino acids long. Germline CDR1 reads MNHNS; CDR2 reads SASEGT. CDR3 residues: CASSENGGDEKLFF. CDR3 DNA: TGTGCCAGCAGTGAAAATGGGGGCGATGAAAAACTGTTTTTT.